A selection of T cell receptor beta chains follows, all from one sample in a study of PD-L1 blockade in urothelial cancer. This table comes from immunoSEQ multiplex PCR, and its TCRdb copy is limited to in-frame clones, with some not included. The sample yields fewer than 40,000 clones, 90% seen once. The sample here was PBMCs, taken around atezolizumab (anti-PD-L1) treatment. All receptors derive from a man between 65 and 85 years old with urothelial cancer. CDR3s include the opening cysteine and the closing phenylalanine or tryptophan. The D gene is left open where the match is weak. A clone size is listed for some rows: how often the clone was seen (once, few, many), or a class if it is expanded.

v_call	clone_size	d_call	j_call	cdr3_nt	cdr3_aa
TRBV10-1	NA	TRBD1	TRBJ2-7	TGCGCCAGCAGTGAGGGGACAGGGGTTCCCTACGAGCAGTACTTC	CASSEGTGVPYEQYF
TRBV6-1	NA	NA	TRBJ2-1	TGTGCCAGCAGTGAATGGGCGCCCGGGGTCCATGAGCAGTTCTTC	CASSEWAPGVHEQFF
TRBV9	few	NA	TRBJ2-5	TGTGCCAGCAGCGTAGGGCTGCCTCAAGAGACCCAGTACTTC	CASSVGLPQETQYF
TRBV11-3	NA	TRBD2	TRBJ2-1	TGTGCCAGCAGCTTAGCGTCTAGCGGGAGCAATGAGCAGTTCTTC	CASSLASSGSNEQFF
TRBV5-1	NA	TRBD1	TRBJ1-4	TGCGCCAGCAGCTTCCGCGGGACAGGGAATGAAAAACTGTTTTTT	CASSFRGTGNEKLFF
TRBV4-1	NA	NA	TRBJ2-5	TGCGCCAGCAGCCAAGTCTCCGGTCGGGATGGGGAGACCCAGTACTTC	CASSQVSGRDGETQYF
TRBV4-1	NA	TRBD1	TRBJ1-5	TGCGCCAGCAGCCATAACCGGGACAGGGGACTAAAGCCCCAGCATTTT	CASSHNRDRGLKPQHF
TRBV5-8	NA	TRBD1	TRBJ2-2	TGTGCCAGCAGCTTGCAGGGGGCCACCGGGGAGCTGTTTTTT	CASSLQGATGELFF
TRBV6-1	NA	NA	TRBJ1-3	TGTGCCAGCAGTGAACAACAGGGCTTAGGAAACACCATATATTTT	CASSEQQGLGNTIYF
TRBV7-8	NA	NA	TRBJ1-5	TGTGCCAGCAGCCCCTATGGGGTAATAGCGGTCGAACGTCAGCCCCAGCATTTT	CASSPYGVIAVERQPQHF
TRBV5-6	NA	TRBD2	TRBJ2-3	TGTGCCAGCAGCCCTCTAGCGGGAGTATCCGATACGCAGTATTTT	CASSPLAGVSDTQYF